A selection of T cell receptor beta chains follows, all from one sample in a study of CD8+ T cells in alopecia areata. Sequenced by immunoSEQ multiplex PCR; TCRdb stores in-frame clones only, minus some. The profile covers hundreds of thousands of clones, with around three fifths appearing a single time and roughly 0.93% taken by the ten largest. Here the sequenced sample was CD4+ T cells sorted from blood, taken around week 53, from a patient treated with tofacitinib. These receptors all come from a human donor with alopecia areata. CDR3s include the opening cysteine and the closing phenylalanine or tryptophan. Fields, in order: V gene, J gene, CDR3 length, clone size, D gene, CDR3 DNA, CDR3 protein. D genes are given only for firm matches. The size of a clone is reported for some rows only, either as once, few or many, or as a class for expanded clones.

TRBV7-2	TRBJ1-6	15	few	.	TGTGCCAGCAGCTTAGTAGCAGGAGGAAATTCACCCCTCCACTTT	CASSLVAGGNSPLHF
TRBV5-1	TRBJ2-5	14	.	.	TGCGCCAGCAGCTTGGCCACAGCCCAAGAGACCCAGTACTTC	CASSLATAQETQYF
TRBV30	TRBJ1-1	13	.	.	TGTGCCTGGACCCCGGGGACAAACACTGAAGCTTTCTTT	CAWTPGTNTEAFF
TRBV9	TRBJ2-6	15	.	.	TGTGCCAGCAGGAGCGGCAACTCTGGGGCCAACGTCCTGACTTTC	CASRSGNSGANVLTF
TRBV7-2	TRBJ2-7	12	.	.	TGTGCCAGCAGCTTAGCCGGCCACGAGCAGTACTTC	CASSLAGHEQYF
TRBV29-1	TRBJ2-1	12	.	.	TGCAGCGGCCGGACAGTTTACAATGAGCAGTTCTTC	CSGRTVYNEQFF
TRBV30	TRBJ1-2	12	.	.	TGTGCCTGGAGTGACTCACCCCGGGGCTACACCTTC	CAWSDSPRGYTF
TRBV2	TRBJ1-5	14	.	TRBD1	TGTGCCACCGGGCAGGGACAGGGGGATCAGCCCCAGCATTTT	CATGQGQGDQPQHF
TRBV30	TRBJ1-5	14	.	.	TGTGCCTGGAGTGTAGGCGGAAATAATCAGCCCCAGCATTTT	CAWSVGGNNQPQHF
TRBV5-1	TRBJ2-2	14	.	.	TGCGCCAGCAGCTCGCAGGCGAACGTCGGGGAGCTGTTTTTT	CASSSQANVGELFF
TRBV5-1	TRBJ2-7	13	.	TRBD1	TGCGCCAGCAGCACCGGGACAGGGTACGAGCAGTACTTC	CASSTGTGYEQYF
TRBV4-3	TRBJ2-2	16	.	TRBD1	TGCGCCAGCAGCCAGGGCCGACAGGGGGCAACCGGGGAGCTGTTTTTT	CASSQGRQGATGELFF
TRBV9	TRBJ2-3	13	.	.	TGTGCCAGCAGCTTCCACGAGGAGGATACGCAGTATTTT	CASSFHEEDTQYF
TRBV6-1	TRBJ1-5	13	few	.	TGTGCCAGCAGTGTGGAGACGGGGCAGCCCCAGCATTTT	CASSVETGQPQHF
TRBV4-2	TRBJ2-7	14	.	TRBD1	TGTGCCAGCAGTCCGGGACAGGGCCTCTACGAGCAGTACTTC	CASSPGQGLYEQYF
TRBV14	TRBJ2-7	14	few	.	TGTGCCAGCAGCCAAGGCGGCCACTCCTACGAGCAGTACTTC	CASSQGGHSYEQYF
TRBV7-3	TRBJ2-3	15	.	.	TGTGCCAGCAGCTTCCTTGGGGCGGAGACAGATACGCAGTATTTT	CASSFLGAETDTQYF
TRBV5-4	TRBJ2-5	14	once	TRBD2	TGTGCCAGCAGCTTGCGCGAAGCGGGGGAGACCCAGTACTTC	CASSLREAGETQYF
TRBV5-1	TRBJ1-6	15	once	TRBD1	TGCGCCAGCAGCTGGGAACAGGGGTTCGGATCACCCCTCCACTTT	CASSWEQGFGSPLHF
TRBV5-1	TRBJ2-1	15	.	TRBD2	TGCGCCAGCGGCCTAGCGGGGCGTTCCTACAATGAGCAGTTCTTC	CASGLAGRSYNEQFF
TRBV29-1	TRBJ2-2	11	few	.	TGCAGCGTTGGGGGAACCGGGGAGCTGTTTTTT	CSVGGTGELFF
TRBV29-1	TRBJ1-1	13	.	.	TGCAGCGTTGAAAGATACGGGAACACTGAAGCTTTCTTT	CSVERYGNTEAFF
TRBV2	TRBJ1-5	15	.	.	TGTGCCAGCAGTTGGGATAGAGGGAGCAATCAGCCCCAGCATTTT	CASSWDRGSNQPQHF